This T cell receptor (beta chain) was documented in a study of molecular identifiers for immune sequencing clone quantification. Germline V gene data show CDR1 as SGHVS and CDR2 as FQNEAQ. The J segment lost 8 bases and the V segment lost 5 bases, leaving 8 bases of the junction unmatched. The CDR3 length is 14 residues. This clonotype occurred many times. Preparation of the bulk TCR libraries relied on previously described methods and listed TCR primers. TCRdb itself ran the PCR reads through MiXCR, one entry per CDR3 protein. Found here are some 320,000 distinct CDR3 sequences, roughly 23% of them singletons; the top ten hold about 0.7%. When naive CD8 T cells were sorted, they were gated as CD8+CD4-CCR7+CD45RA+.

Sequencing was carried out using naive CD8+ T cells from blood, with Jurkat cell RNA spiked in. The subset is: FACS-sorted CD8+CD4-CCR7+CD45RA+ naive T cells. The origin of this receptor is a human donor in good health. Some libraries in this study had Jurkat cell RNA spiked in. This chain links TRBV7-8 with TRBJ1-2; 10 nucleotides align to TRBD1. Written as DNA, the CDR3 is TGTGCCAGCAGCCCCGGACAGGGGGTCCTAGGCTACACCTTC. Translated: CASSPGQGVLGYTF.